This note documents a single T cell receptor (beta chain) sequence. The sample comes from a study of blood T cell repertoires in COVID-19. Study-wide background: Some COVID-19 samples were acute and others convalescent; all came from the United States, Italy and Spain.

Methods used by the authors: Reference gene primer amplification gave nucleated cell count estimates. The table came from immunoSEQ multiplex PCR; TCRdb's copy has only in-frame clones and leaves some out. V and J calls and clone size are copied from that table; D and trimming were computed from the DNA. The repertoire holds around 200,000 clones, roughly 80% seen once, with approximately 4.7% in the top ten. Sequencing used peripheral blood. This TCR was sampled from a man over 45 with active or convalescent COVID-19.

Here the CDR3 DNA reads TGTGCCAGCAGTTTTCAGGGTTACGAGCAGTACTTC. Translation: CASSFQGYEQYF. This chain links TRBV5-4 with TRBJ2-7; TRBD1 is a possible D gene (5 bases). This CDR3 is 12 amino acids long. Looked up from germline, CDR1 is SGHNT and CDR2 is YYREEE (reference sequence). V lost 5 bases, J lost 4 bases, and 10 bases lay in between.